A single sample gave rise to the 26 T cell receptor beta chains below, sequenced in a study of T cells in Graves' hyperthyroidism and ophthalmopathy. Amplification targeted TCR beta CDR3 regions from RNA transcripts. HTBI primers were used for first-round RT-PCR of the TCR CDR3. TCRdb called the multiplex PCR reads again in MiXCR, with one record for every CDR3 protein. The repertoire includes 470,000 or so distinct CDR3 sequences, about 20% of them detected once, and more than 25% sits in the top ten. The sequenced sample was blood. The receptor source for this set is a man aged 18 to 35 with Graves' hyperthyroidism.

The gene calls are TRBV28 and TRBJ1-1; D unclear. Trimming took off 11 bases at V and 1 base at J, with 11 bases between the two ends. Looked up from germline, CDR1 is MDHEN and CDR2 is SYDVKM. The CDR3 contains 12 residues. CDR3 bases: TGTGCCTCCCGTTTGAGGAACACTGAAGCTTTCTTT. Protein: CASRLRNTEAFF.

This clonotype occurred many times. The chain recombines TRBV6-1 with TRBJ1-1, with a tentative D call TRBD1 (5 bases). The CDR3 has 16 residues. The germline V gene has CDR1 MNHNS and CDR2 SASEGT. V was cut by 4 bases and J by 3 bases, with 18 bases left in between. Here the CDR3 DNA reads TGTGCCAGCAGTGCCGGATCGATAGGGGCCTACACTGAAGCTTTCTTT. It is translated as CASSAGSIGAYTEAFF.

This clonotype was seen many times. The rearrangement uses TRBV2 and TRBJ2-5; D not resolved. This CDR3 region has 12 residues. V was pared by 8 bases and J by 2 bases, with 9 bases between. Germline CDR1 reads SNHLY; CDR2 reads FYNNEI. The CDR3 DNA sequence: TGTGCCAGCGGTACAAGGCAAGAGACCCAGTACTTC. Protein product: CASGTRQETQYF.

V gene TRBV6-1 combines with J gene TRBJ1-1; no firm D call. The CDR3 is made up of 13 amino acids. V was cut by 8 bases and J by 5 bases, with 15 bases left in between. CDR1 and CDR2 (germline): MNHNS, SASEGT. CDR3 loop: CASATTLSTEAFF. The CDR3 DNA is TGTGCCAGCGCGACGACACTGAGTACTGAAGCTTTCTTT.

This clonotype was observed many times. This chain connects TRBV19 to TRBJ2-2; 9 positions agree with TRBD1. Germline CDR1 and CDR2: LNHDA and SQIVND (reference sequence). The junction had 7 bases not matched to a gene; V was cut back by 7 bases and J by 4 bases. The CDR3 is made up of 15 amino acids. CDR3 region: CASTRGTGTTGELFF. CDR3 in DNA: TGTGCCAGTACCAGGGGGACAGGGACCACCGGGGAGCTGTTTTTT. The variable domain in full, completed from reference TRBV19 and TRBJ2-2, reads DGGITQSPKYLFRKEGQNVTLSCEQNLNHDAMYWYRQDPGQGLRLIYYSQIVNDFQKGDIAEGYSVSREKKESFPLTVTSAQKNPTAFYLCASTRGTGTTGELFFGEGSRLTVL.

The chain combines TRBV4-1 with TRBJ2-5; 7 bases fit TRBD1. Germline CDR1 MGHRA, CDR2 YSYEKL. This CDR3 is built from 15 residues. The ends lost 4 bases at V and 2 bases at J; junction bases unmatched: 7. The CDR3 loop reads CASSRGDSLQETQYF. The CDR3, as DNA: TGCGCCAGCAGCCGAGGGGACAGCCTACAAGAGACCCAGTACTTC.

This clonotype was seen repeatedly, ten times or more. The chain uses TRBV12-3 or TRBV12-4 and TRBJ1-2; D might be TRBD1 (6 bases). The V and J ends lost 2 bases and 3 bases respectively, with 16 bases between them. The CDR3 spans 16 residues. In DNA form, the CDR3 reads TGTGCCAGCAGTTTATTGGTTCAGGGGCGCGACTATGGCTACACCTTC. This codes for CASSLLVQGRDYGYTF.

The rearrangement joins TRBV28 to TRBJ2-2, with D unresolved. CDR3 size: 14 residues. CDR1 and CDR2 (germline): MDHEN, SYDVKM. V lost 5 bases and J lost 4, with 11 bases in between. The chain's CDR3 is CASSPESFTGELFF. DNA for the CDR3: TGTGCCAGCAGTCCGGAGTCTTTCACCGGGGAGCTGTTTTTT.

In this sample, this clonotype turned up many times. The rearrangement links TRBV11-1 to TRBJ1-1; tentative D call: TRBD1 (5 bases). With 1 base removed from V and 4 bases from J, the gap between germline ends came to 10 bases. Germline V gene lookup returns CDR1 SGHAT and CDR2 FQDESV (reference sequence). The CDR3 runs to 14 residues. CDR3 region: CASSLVGVSTEAFF. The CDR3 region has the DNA TGTGCCAGCAGCTTAGTAGGGGTTAGCACTGAAGCTTTCTTT.

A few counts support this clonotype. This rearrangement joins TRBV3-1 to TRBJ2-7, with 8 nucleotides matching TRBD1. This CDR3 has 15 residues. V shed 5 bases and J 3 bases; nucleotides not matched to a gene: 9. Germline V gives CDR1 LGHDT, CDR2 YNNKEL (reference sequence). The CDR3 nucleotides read TGTGCCAGCAGCTCACACCAGACAGGGGTCTACGAGCAGTACTTC. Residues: CASSSHQTGVYEQYF.

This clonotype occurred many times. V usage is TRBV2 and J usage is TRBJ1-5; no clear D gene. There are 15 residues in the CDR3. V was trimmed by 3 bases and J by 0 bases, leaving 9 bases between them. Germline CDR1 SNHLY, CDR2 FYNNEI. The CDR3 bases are TGTGCCAGCAGTGAGTGGGGATATAGCAATCAGCCCCAGCATTTT. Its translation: CASSEWGYSNQPQHF.

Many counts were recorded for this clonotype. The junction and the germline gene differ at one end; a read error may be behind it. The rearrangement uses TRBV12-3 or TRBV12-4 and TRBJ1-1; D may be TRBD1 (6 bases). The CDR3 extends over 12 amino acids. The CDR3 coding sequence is TGTGCCAGCAGATTAGGACAGCTTGAAGCTTTCTTT. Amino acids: CASRLGQLEAFF.

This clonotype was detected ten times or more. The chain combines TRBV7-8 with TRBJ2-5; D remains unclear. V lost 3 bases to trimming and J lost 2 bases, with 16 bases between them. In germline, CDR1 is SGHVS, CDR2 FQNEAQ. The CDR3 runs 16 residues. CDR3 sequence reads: CASSFSRPILQETQYF. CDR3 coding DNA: TGTGCCAGCAGCTTTAGTAGGCCAATATTACAAGAGACCCAGTACTTC.

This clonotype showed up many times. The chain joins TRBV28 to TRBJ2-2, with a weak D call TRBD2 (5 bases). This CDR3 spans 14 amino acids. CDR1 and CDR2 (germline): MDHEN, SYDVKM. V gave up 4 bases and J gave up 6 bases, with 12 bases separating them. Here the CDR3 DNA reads TGTGCCAGCAGTTCACCTAGCTCTTCCGGGGAGCTGTTTTTT. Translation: CASSSPSSSGELFF.

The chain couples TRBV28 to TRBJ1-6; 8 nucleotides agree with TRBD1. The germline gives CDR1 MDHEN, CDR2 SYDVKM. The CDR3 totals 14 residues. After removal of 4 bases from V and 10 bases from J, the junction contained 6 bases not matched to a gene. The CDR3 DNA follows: TGTGCCAGCAGTTCGACAGGGGTTAACTCACCCCTCCACTTT. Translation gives CASSSTGVNSPLHF.

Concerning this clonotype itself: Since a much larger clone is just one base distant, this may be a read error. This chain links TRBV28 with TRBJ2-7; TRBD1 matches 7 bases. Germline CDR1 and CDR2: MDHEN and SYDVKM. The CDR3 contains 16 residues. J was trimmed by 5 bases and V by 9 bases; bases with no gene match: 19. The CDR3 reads CASSSPGQRIDHEQYF. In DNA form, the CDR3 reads TGTGCCAGTAGCTCCCCGGGACAGCGGATAGACCACGAGCAGTACTTC.

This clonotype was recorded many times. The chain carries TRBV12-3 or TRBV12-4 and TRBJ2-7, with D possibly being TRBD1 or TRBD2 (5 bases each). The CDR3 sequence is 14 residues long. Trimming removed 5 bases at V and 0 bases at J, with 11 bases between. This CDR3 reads CASSPGRVSYEQYF. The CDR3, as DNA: TGTGCCAGCAGTCCGGGACGGGTCTCCTACGAGCAGTACTTC.

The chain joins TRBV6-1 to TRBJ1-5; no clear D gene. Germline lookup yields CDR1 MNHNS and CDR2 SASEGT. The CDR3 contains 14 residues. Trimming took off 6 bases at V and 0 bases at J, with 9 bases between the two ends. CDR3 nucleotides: TGTGCCAGCAGGCCAGAATATAGCAATCAGCCCCAGCATTTT. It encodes CASRPEYSNQPQHF.

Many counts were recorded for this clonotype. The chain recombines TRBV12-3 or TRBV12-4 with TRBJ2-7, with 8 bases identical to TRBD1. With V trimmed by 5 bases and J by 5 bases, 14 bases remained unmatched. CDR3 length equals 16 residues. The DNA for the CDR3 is TGTGCCAGCAGTCCGACCAGGGGGCGCAAGTCTCACGAGCAGTACTTC. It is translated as CASSPTRGRKSHEQYF.

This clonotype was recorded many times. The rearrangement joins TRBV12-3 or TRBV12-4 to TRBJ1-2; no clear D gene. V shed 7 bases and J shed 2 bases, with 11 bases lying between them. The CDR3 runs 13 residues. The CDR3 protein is CASTLDVNYGYTF. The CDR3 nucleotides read TGTGCCAGCACCTTGGACGTCAACTATGGCTACACCTTC.

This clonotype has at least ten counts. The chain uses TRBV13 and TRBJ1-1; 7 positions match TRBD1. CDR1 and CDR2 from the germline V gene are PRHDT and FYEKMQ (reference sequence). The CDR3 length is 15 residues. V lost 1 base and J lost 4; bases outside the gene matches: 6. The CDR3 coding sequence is TGTGCCAGCAGCTTAGAGGGGGCGCTTGGCACTGAAGCTTTCTTT. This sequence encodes CASSLEGALGTEAFF.

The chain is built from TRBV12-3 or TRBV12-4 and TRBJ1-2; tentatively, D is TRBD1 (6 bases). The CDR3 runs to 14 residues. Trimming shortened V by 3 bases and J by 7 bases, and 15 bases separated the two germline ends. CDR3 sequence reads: CASSFPLLGAGYTF. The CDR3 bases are TGTGCCAGCAGTTTCCCACTCTTGGGGGCTGGCTACACCTTC.

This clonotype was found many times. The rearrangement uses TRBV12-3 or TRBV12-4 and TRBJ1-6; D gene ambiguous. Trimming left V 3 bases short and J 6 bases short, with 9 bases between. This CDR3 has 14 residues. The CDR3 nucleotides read TGTGCCAGCAGTTTCAACAGCGCTAATTCACCCCTCCACTTT. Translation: CASSFNSANSPLHF.

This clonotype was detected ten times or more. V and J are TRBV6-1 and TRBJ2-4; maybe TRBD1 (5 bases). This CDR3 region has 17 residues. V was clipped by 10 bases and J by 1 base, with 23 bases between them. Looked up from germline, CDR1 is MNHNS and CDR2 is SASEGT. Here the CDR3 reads CAIDQGPNGVAKNIQYF. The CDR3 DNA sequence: TGTGCCATAGATCAGGGCCCGAATGGGGTGGCCAAAAACATTCAGTACTTC.

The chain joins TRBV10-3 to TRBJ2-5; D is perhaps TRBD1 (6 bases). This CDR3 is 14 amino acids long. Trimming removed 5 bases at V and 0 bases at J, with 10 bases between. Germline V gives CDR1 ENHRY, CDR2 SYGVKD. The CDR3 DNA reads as TGTGCCATCAGTCTCCAGGGGTACCAAGAGACCCAGTACTTC. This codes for CAISLQGYQETQYF.

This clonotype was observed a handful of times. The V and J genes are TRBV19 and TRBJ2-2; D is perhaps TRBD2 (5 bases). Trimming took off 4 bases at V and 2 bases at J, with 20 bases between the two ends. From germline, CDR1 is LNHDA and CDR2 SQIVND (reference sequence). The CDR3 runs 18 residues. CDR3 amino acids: CASSRSGERQRNTGELFF. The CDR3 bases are TGTGCCAGTAGTAGATCTGGGGAGCGGCAGAGAAACACCGGGGAGCTGTTTTTT.